This T cell receptor (beta chain) was found in a study of neurological immune-mediated disorders. This clonotype has more than one count but fewer than ten. TCRdb ran MiXCR on the 5' RACE reads and lists one entry per CDR3 protein. This table holds 80,000 to 85,000 distinct CDR3 sequences, 2% to 3% found once. CDR1 is LNHDA, CDR2 SQIVND, per germline (reference sequence). The ends were cut back, 10 bases at V and 2 bases at J, with 14 bases in the middle. The CDR3 extends over 13 amino acids. The chain combines TRBV19 with TRBJ2-5; perhaps TRBD2 as D (6 bases). The sequence was obtained from a woman under 40 with multiple sclerosis. Input material: PBMCs. The CDR3 protein is CATDPGGQETQYF. The DNA of the CDR3 is TGTGCCACCGACCCCGGGGGACAAGAGACCCAGTACTTC.